The following is a T cell receptor beta chain sequence with its context. Antigen specificity is unknown. Germline V lookup: CDR1 MGHRA, CDR2 YSYEKL. Trimming stripped 2 bases from V and 5 bases from J, with 8 bases between. The CDR3 consists of 13 residues. These data are taken from a study of T cell clones after liver transplantation. In the study overall: Post-transplant blood was tracked for graft-donor-reactive T cell clones identified in a pre-transplant mixed lymphocyte reaction. Three of the eight recipients were HCV-positive; the rest had non-autoimmune, non-viral transplant indications. As an antigen-independent comparator, third-party-reactive TCRbeta sequences came from pre-transplant mixed lymphocyte reactions. Whole-study findings and limits: In two subjects, few donor cells limited the measurable donor-reactive repertoire.

Clones were read by immunoSEQ multiplex PCR, and TCRdb kept only the in-frame ones, dropping some. The table has under 90,000 clones, roughly 80% seen once. The chain is built from TRBV4-1 and TRBJ2-3; perhaps TRBD2 as D (6 bases). The sequence was obtained from a human donor who received a liver transplant. Sequencing was performed on CD4+ T cells from blood, taken before liver transplant. The CDR3 DNA sequence: TGCGCCAGCAGCCAATTGGAGGGAGATACGCAGTATTTT. Its translation is CASSQLEGDTQYF.